This T cell receptor (beta chain) was sequenced for a study of human CD8 memory T cell subsets. Broader study findings: Between stem-like memory and precursor exhausted T cell repertoires, overlap was minimal.

As regards this clonotype: As yet, its antigen is unknown.

Total CD8+ T cells underwent enrichment via negative magnetic separation. Sequencing libraries of TCR beta were made by UMI-labeled 5' RACE. Each CDR3 protein gets one entry in TCRdb, which reprocessed the 5' RACE reads and gives no DNA. Found here are some 6,700 distinct CDR3 sequences; the top ten clones hold 24%. Germline CDR1 and CDR2: MNHEY and SMNVEV (reference sequence). The CDR3 covers 15 residues. V usage is TRBV27 and J usage is TRBJ2-7; with no DNA, the TCRdb D assignment of TRBD2 cannot be verified. The sequence derives from a human donor in good health. The specimen was CD8+ T cells from PBMCs. The CDR3 here is CASSELSGYLYEQYF.